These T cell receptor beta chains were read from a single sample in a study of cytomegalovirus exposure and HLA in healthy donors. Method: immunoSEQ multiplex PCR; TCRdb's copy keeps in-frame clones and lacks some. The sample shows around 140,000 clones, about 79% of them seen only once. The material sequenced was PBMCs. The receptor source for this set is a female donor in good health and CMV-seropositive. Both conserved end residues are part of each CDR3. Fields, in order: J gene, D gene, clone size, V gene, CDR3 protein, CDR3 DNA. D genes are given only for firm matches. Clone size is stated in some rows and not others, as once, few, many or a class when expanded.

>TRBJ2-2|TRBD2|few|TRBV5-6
CASSQLAGGPGELFF
TGTGCCAGCAGCCAACTAGCGGGAGGACCCGGGGAGCTGTTTTTT
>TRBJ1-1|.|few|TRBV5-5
CASSYVVDTEAFF
TGTGCCAGCAGCTACGTAGTCGACACTGAAGCTTTCTTT
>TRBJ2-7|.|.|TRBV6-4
CASSDVRASYEQYF
TGTGCCAGCAGTGACGTCAGGGCTTCCTACGAGCAGTACTTC
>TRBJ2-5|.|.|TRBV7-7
CASSLGGFGETQYF
TGTGCCAGCAGCTTGGGGGGATTTGGGGAGACCCAGTACTTC
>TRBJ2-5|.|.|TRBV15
CATATQGETQYF
TGTGCCACCGCAACCCAGGGCGAGACCCAGTACTTC
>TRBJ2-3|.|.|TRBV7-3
CASSLTPRGGTDTQYF
TGTGCCAGCAGCTTAACTCCCAGGGGGGGCACAGATACGCAGTATTTT
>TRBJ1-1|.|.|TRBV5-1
CASSLGSRSNTEAFF
TGCGCCAGCAGCTTGGGGTCCCGGTCTAACACTGAAGCTTTCTTT
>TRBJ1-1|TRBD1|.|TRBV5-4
CASSKDGTALGQAFF
TGTGCCAGCAGCAAGGACGGGACAGCCTTGGGACAGGCTTTCTTT
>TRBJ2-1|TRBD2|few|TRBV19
CASSGWREGYNEQFF
TGTGCCAGTAGTGGGTGGCGGGAGGGGTACAATGAGCAGTTCTTC
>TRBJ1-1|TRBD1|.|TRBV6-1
CASSDFFVGTGMGNTEAFF
TGTGCCAGCAGTGACTTTTTTGTTGGGACAGGGATGGGAAACACTGAAGCTTTCTTT
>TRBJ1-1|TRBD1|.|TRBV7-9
CASSRQLVQDRDTEAFF
TGTGCCAGCAGCCGTCAATTAGTACAGGACAGGGACACTGAAGCTTTCTTT
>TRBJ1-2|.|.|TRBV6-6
CASSYYQGYGYTF
TGTGCCAGCAGTTACTATCAGGGGTATGGCTACACCTTC
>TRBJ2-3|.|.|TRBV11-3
CASSGSGTFTDTQYF
TGTGCCAGCAGCGGTAGTGGGACTTTCACAGATACGCAGTATTTT
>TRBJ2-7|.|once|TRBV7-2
CASSLPAAAEQYF
TGTGCCAGCAGCTTACCAGCCGCGGCCGAGCAGTACTTC
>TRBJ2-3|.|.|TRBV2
CASSSGGTDTQYF
TGTGCCAGCAGTTCAGGGGGCACAGATACGCAGTATTTT
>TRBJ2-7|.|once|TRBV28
CASSFAGYEQYF
TGTGCCAGCAGTTTTGCCGGCTACGAGCAGTACTTC
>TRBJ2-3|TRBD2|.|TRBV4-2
CASSQGRTSGYTDTQYF
TGTGCCAGCAGCCAAGGCCGGACTAGCGGATACACAGATACGCAGTATTTT
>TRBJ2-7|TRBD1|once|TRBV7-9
CASRREGTGSYEQYF
TGTGCCAGCAGAAGAGAAGGGACAGGGTCCTACGAGCAGTACTTC
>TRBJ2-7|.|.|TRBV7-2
CASSQSEPTEQYF
TGTGCCAGCAGCCAAAGTGAACCAACCGAGCAGTACTTC
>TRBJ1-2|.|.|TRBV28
CASSSPGRDSLYTF
TGTGCCAGCAGTTCCCCGGGAAGGGATTCATTGTACACCTTC
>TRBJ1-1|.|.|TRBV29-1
CSVVDPGRRAFF
TGCAGCGTTGTGGATCCAGGGAGGAGAGCTTTCTTT
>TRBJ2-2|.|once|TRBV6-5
CASSWKGGAGELFF
TGTGCCAGCAGTTGGAAAGGAGGAGCCGGGGAGCTGTTTTTT
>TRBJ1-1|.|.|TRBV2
CASSGNSRTEAFF
TGTGCCAGCAGTGGCAATTCACGGACTGAAGCTTTCTTT
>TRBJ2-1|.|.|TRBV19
CASSTPGNEQFF
TGTGCCAGTAGTACTCCAGGCAATGAGCAGTTCTTC
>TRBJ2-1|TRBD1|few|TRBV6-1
CASSGGRDRWGDEQFF
TGTGCCAGCAGTGGGGGCAGGGACAGGTGGGGGGATGAGCAGTTCTTC
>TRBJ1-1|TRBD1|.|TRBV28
CASRQGGKFTEAFF
TGTGCCAGCAGGCAGGGGGGAAAGTTTACTGAAGCTTTCTTT
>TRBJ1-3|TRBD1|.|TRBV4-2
CASSQGAGGGNTIYF
TGTGCCAGCAGCCAAGGGGCAGGGGGTGGAAACACCATATATTTT
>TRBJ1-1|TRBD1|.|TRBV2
CARRQGKNTEAFF
TGTGCCAGGAGACAGGGGAAGAACACTGAAGCTTTCTTT
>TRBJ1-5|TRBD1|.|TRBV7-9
CSSSLGQGSNQPQHF
TGTTCCAGCAGCCTAGGACAGGGGAGCAATCAGCCCCAGCATTTT
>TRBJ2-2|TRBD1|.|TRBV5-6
CASSWDRGMTGELFF
TGTGCCAGCAGCTGGGACAGGGGTATGACCGGGGAGCTGTTTTTT
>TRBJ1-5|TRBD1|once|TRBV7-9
CASRKGAGTGGNQPQHF
TGTGCCAGCAGAAAAGGGGCCGGGACAGGGGGGAATCAGCCCCAGCATTTT
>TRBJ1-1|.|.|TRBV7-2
CASSWRQSNTEAFF
TGTGCCAGCAGCTGGCGACAGTCGAACACTGAAGCTTTCTTT
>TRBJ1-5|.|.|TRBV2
CASSVWGGGSNQPQHF
TGTGCCAGCAGTGTGTGGGGAGGGGGTAGCAATCAGCCCCAGCATTTT
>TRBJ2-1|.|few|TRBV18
CASSPLDGAYNEQFF
TGTGCCAGCTCACCACTGGACGGGGCCTACAATGAGCAGTTCTTC
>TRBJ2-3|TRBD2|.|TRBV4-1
CASSQLGLAGGQSTDTQYF
TGCGCCAGCAGCCAACTCGGACTAGCGGGGGGGCAGAGCACAGATACGCAGTATTTT
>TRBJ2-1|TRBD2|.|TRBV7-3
CASSQTSGSHNEQFF
TGTGCCAGCAGCCAGACTAGCGGGAGTCATAATGAGCAGTTCTTC
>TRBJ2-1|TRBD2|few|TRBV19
CASSLAGVVVQFF
TGTGCCAGTAGTTTAGCGGGAGTGGTGGTGCAGTTCTTC
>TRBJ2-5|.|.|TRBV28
CASSAVGPLIETQYF
TGTGCCAGCAGTGCTGTGGGGCCGCTTATAGAGACCCAGTACTTC
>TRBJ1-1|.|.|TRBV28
CASSFSGGLTEAFF
TGTGCCAGCAGTTTTAGTGGCGGGCTCACTGAAGCTTTCTTT
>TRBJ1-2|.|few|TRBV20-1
CSASTVSGYTF
TGCAGTGCTAGTACAGTGAGCGGCTACACCTTC
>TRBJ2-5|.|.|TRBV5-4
CASSGRTGGGETQYF
TGTGCCAGCAGTGGCCGTACGGGAGGGGGCGAGACCCAGTACTTC
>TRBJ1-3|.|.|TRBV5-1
CASSPFGQGNTIYF
TGCGCCAGCTCGCCGTTTGGGCAGGGAAACACCATATATTTT
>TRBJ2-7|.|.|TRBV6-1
CASREHNGLRYEQYF
TGTGCCAGCAGAGAACACAACGGACTACGCTACGAGCAGTACTTC
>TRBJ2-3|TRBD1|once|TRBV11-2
CASSLDRTGGLTDTQYF
TGTGCCAGCAGCTTAGATCGAACAGGGGGGCTTACAGATACGCAGTATTTT
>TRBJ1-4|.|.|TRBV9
CASSVGRGGGGEKLFF
TGTGCCAGCAGCGTAGGGAGGGGGGGAGGAGGAGAAAAACTGTTTTTT
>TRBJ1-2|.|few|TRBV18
CASSTYTGTYGYTF
TGTGCCAGCTCAACATACACAGGGACCTATGGCTACACCTTC
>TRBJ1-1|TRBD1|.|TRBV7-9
CASSSDRVTEAFF
TGTGCCAGCAGCTCGGACAGGGTCACTGAAGCTTTCTTT
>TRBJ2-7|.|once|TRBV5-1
CASNPTGLGEQYF
TGCGCCAGCAATCCAACAGGGCTCGGCGAGCAGTACTTC
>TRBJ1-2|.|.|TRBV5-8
CASSPDRLYGYTF
TGTGCCAGCAGCCCGGACAGACTATATGGCTACACCTTC
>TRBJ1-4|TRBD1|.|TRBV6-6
CASSSQGARTEKLFF
TGTGCCAGCAGTAGTCAGGGGGCGAGGACTGAAAAACTGTTTTTT